Sequencing of this TCR beta chain was carried out in a study of T-cell reconstitution after alpha-beta-depleted transplantation in children. Study conclusions and caveats: The authors attributed T-cell counts and diversity one year after transplant mostly to newly produced T cells. Several hundred rapidly expanded clones from non-depleted graft cells reportedly supplied alpha-beta T cells about two months post-transplant.

This clonotype was detected ten times or more. Antigen specificity is unknown. Unique molecular identifiers featured in how the TCRbeta library was prepared. From the PCR reads, TCRdb called clonotypes with MiXCR, one entry per CDR3 protein. The repertoire consists of some 220,000 distinct CDR3 sequences, with about a tenth occurring once and the leading ten covering 28%. The CDR3 consists of 20 residues. Germline V gives CDR1 SGHAT, CDR2 FQDESV (reference sequence). V trimming: 0 bases; J trimming: 5 bases; junction bases outside the gene matches: 16. This chain uses TRBV11-1 with TRBJ2-1, with 10 nucleotides matching TRBD2. This TCR was recovered from a child younger than two with acute myeloid leukemia, due to receive a stem cell transplant. The input for sequencing was PBMCs, taken before TCRalphabeta/CD19-depleted stem cell transplant. CDR3 in DNA: TGTGCCAGCAGCTTAGCGAATTTAGCGGGAGGCCTAAAAACCAACAATGAGCAGTTCTTC. Translated, it gives CASSLANLAGGLKTNNEQFF.